This T cell receptor (beta chain) appears in the sequencing data of a study of T-cell reconstitution after alpha-beta-depleted transplantation in children. To note about this clonotype: The antigen is undetermined.

Unique molecular identifiers were incorporated when the TCRbeta library was constructed. MiXCR, run by TCRdb on the PCR reads, gives a single entry per CDR3 protein. The sample lists about 580,000 distinct CDR3 sequences; 27% were seen once. Study observations and caveats: One year after transplant, T-cell counts and diversity came mostly from newly produced T cells. Surviving recipient T cells and thymic progenitors produced the high day-60 TCRbeta diversity seen in some patients. Expanded graft clones, several hundred of them, were reportedly the source of alpha-beta T cells about two months after transplant.

After removal of 0 bases from V and 6 bases from J, the junction contained 3 bases not matched to a gene. There are 15 residues in the CDR3. Germline CDR1 SGHRS, CDR2 YFSETQ. The chain uses TRBV5-1 and TRBJ2-7; the match to TRBD2 covers 13 bases. The starting material was PBMCs, obtained before TCRalphabeta/CD19-depleted stem cell transplant. The receptor's source is a boy under two years old with Wiskott-Aldrich syndrome, due to receive a stem cell transplant. The CDR3 is CASSLGTSGSGEQYF. CDR3 bases: TGCGCCAGCAGCTTGGGGACTAGCGGGAGTGGCGAGCAGTACTTC.